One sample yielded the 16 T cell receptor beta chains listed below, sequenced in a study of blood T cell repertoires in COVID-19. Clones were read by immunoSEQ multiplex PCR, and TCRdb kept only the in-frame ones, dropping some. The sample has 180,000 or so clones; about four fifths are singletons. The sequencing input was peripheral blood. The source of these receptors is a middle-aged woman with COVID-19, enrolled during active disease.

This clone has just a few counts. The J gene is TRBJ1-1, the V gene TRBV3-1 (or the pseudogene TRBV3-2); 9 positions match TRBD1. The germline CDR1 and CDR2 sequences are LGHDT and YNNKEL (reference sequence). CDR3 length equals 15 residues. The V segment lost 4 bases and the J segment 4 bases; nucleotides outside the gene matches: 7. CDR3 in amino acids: CASSPRDRGSTEAFF. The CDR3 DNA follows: TGTGCCAGCAGCCCCCGAGACAGGGGGAGCACTGAAGCTTTCTTT.

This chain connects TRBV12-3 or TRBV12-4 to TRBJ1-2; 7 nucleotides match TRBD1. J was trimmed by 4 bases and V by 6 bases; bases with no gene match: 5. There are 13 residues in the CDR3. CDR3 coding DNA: TGTGCCAGCAGGGCCGGGACAGTCTATGGCTACACCTTC. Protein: CASRAGTVYGYTF.

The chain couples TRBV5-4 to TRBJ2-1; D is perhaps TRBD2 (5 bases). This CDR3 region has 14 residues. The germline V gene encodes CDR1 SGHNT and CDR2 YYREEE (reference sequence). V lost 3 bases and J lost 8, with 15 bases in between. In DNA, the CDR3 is TGTGCCAGCAGCTACCTGGACTCCCGACATGAGCAGTTCTTC. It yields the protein CASSYLDSRHEQFF.

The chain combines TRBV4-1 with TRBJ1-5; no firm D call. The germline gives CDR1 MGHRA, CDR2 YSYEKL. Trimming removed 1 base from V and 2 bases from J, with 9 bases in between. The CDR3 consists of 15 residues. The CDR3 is CASSQVPVGNQPQHF. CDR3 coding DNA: TGCGCCAGCAGCCAAGTTCCCGTCGGCAATCAGCCCCAGCATTTT.

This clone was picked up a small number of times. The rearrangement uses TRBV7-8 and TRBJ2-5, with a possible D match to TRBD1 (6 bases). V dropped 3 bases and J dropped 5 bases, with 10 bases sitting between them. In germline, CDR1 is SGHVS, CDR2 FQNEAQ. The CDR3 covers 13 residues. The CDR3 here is CASSFRQEETQYF. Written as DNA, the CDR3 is TGTGCCAGCAGCTTTAGACAGGAGGAGACCCAGTACTTC.

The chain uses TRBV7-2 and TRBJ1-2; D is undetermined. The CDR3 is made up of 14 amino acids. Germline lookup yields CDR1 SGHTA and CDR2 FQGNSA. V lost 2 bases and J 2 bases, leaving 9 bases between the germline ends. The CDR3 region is CASSLRGQNYGYTF. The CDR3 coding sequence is TGTGCCAGCAGCTTAAGAGGGCAAAACTATGGCTACACCTTC.

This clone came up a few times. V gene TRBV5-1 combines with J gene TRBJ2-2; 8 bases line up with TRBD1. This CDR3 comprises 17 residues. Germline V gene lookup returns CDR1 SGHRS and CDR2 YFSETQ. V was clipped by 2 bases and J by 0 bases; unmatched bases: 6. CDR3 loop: CASSFRTGTANTGELFF. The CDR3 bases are TGCGCCAGCAGCTTCCGGACAGGGACGGCGAACACCGGGGAGCTGTTTTTT.

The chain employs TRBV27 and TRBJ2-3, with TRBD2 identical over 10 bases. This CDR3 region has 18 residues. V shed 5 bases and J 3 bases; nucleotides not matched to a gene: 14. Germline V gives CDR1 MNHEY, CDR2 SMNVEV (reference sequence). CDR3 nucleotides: TGTGCCAGCAGTCCACCCCCGCGACTAGCGGGCGTGACAGATACGCAGTATTTT. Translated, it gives CASSPPPRLAGVTDTQYF.

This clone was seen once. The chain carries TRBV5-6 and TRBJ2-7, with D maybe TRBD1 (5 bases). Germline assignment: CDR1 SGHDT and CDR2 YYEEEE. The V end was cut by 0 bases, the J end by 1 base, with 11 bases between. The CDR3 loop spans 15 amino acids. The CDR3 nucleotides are TGTGCCAGCAGCTTGGTTGCCAGGGATTCCTACGAGCAGTACTTC. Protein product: CASSLVARDSYEQYF.

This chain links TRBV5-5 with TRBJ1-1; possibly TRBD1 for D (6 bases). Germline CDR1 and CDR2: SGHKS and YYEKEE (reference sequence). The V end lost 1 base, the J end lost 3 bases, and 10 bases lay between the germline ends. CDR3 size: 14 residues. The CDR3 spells CASSLWAGDTEAFF. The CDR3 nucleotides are TGTGCCAGCAGCTTGTGGGCAGGGGACACTGAAGCTTTCTTT.

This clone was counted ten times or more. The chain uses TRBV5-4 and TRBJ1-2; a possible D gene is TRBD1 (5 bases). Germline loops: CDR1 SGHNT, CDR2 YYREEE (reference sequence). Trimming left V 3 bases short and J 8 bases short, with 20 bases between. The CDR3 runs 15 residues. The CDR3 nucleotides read TGTGCCAGCAGCTCGGGGGTCCACCTCGCGCGGGGCTACACCTTC. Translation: CASSSGVHLARGYTF. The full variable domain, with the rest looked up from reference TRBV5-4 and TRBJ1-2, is ETGVTQSPTHLIKTRGQQVTLRCSSQSGHNTVSWYQQALGQGPQFIFQYYREEENGRGNFPPRFSGLQFPNYSSELNVNALELDDSALYLCASSSGVHLARGYTFGSGTRLTVV.

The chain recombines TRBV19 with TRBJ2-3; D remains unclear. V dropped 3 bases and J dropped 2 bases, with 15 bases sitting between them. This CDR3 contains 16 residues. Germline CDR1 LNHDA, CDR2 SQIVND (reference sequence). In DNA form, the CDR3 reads TGTGCCAGTAGTATCGTAAACCCCAGGTCCACAGATACGCAGTATTTT. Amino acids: CASSIVNPRSTDTQYF.

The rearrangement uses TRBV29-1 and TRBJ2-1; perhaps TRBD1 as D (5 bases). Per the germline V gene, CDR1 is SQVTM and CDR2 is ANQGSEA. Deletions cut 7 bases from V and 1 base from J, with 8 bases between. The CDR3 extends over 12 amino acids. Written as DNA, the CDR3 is TGCAGCGCCAAGGGGTCCTACAATGAGCAGTTCTTC. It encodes CSAKGSYNEQFF.

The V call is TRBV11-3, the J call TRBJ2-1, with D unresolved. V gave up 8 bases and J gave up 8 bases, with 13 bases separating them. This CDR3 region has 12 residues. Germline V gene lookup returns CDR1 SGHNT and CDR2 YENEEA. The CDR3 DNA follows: TGTGCCAGCTCCCGAGATCTCTATGAGCAGTTCTTC. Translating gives CASSRDLYEQFF.

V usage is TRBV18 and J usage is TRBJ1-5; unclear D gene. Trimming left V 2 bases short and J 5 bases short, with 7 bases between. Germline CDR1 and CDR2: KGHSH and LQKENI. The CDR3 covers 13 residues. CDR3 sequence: CASSPDKHQPQHF. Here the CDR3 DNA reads TGTGCCAGCTCACCAGACAAACATCAGCCCCAGCATTTT.

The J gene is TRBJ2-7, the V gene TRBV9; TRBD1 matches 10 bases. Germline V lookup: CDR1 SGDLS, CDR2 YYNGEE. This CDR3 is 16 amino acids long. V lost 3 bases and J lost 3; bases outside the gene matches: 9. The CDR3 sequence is CASSEMSGTGDYEQYF. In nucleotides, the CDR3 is TGTGCCAGCAGCGAGATGTCCGGGACAGGGGACTACGAGCAGTACTTC.